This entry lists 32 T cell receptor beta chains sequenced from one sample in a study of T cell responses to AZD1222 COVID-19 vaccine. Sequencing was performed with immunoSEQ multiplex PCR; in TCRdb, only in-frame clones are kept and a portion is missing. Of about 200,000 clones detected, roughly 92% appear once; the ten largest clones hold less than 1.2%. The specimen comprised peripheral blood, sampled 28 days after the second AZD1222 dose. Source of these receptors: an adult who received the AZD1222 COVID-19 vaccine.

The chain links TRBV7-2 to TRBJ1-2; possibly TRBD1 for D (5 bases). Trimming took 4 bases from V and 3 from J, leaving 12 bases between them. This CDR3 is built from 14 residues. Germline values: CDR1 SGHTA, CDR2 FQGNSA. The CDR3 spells CASSYSRADYGYTF. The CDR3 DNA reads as TGTGCCAGCAGCTATTCCAGGGCTGACTATGGCTACACCTTC.

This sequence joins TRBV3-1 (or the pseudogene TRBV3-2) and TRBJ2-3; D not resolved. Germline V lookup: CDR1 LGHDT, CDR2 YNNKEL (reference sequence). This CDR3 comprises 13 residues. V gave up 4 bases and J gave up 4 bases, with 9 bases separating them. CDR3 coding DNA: TGTGCCAGCAGCCCCTCTGGATCAGATACGCAGTATTTT. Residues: CASSPSGSDTQYF.

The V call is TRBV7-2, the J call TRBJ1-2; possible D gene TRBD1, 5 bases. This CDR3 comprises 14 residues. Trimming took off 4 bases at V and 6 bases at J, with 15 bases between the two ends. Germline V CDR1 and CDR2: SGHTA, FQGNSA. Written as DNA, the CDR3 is TGTGCCAGCAGCTCCCGGGACCCTGGGAATGGCTACACCTTC. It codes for CASSSRDPGNGYTF. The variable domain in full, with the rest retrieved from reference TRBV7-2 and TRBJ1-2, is GAGVSQSPSNKVTEKGKDVELRCDPISGHTALYWYRQSLGQGLEFLIYFQGNSAPDKSGLPSDRFSAERTGGSVSTLTIQRTQQEDSAVYLCASSSRDPGNGYTFGSGTRLTVV.

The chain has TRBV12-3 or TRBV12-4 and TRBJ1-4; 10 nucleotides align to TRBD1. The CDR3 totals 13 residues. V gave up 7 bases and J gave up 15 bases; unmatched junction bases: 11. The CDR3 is CASKPGQGMEVFF. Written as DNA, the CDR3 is TGTGCCAGCAAACCGGGACAGGGGATGGAGGTGTTTTTT.

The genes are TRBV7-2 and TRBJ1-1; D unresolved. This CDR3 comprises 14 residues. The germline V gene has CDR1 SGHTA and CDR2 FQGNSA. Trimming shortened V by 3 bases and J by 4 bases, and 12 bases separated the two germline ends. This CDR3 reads CASSLPWGGTEAFF. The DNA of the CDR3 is TGTGCCAGCAGCTTGCCGTGGGGTGGCACTGAAGCTTTCTTT.

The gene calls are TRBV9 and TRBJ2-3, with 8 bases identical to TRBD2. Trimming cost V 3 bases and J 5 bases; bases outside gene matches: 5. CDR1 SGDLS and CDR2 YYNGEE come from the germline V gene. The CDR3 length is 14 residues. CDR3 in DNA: TGTGCCAGCAGCGCTCTTAGCGGGGTAGATACGCAGTATTTT. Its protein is CASSALSGVDTQYF.

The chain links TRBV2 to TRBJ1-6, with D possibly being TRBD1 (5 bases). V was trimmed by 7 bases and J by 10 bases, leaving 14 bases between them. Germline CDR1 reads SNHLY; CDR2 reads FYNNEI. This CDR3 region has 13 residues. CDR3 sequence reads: CASTAGGRSPLHF. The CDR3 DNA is TGTGCCAGCACCGCTGGGGGGAGGTCACCCCTCCACTTT.

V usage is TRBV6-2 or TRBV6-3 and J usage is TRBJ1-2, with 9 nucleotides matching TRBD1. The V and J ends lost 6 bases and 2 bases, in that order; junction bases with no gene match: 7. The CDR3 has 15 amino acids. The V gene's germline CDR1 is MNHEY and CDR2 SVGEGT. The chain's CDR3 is CASSDRGRFNYGYTF. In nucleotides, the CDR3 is TGTGCCAGCAGCGACAGGGGGAGGTTCAACTATGGCTACACCTTC.

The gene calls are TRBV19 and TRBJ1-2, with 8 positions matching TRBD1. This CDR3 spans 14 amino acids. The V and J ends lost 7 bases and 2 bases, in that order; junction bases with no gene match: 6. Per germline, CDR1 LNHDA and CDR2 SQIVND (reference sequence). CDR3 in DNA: TGTGCCAGTATTCCAGGGGGCGCCAACTATGGCTACACCTTC. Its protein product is CASIPGGANYGYTF.

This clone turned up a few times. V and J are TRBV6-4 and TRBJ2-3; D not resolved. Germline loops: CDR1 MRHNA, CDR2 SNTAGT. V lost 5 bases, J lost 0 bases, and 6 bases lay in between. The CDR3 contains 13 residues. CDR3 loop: CASSPDSTDTQYF. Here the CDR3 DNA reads TGTGCCAGCAGTCCCGATAGCACAGATACGCAGTATTTT.

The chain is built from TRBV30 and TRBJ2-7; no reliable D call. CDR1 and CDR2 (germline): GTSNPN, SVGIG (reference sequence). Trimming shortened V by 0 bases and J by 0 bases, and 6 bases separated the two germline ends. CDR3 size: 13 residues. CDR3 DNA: TGTGCCTGGAGTGTACAAGGCTCCTACGAGCAGTACTTC. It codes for CAWSVQGSYEQYF.

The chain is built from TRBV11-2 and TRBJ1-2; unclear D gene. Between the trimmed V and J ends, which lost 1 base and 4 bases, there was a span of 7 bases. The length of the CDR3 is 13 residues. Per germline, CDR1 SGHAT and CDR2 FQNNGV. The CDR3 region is CASSLVETYGYTF. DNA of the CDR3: TGTGCCAGCAGCTTAGTGGAAACCTATGGCTACACCTTC.

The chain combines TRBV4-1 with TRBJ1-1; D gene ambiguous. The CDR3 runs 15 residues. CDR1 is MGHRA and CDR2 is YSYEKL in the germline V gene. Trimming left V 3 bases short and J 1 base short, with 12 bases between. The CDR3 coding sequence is TGCGCCAGCAGCCACCGACAAGCCCGGAACACTGAAGCTTTCTTT. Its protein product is CASSHRQARNTEAFF.

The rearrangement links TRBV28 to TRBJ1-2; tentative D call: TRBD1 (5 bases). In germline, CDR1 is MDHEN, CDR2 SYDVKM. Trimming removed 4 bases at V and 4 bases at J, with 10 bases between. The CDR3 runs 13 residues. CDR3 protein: CASSSPGSYGYTF. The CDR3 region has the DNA TGTGCCAGCAGTTCACCAGGGAGCTATGGCTACACCTTC.

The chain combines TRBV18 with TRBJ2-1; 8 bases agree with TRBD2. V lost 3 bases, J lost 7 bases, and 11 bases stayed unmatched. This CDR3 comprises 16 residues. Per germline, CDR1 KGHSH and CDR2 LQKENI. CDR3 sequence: CASSPREGGATNEQFF. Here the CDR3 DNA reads TGTGCCAGCTCACCCCGGGAGGGGGGGGCCACGAATGAGCAGTTCTTC.

The DNA for the CDR3 is TGTGCCAGCAGCTTCCGAGGGGCGGGCGAAGCTTTCTTT. As protein: CASSFRGAGEAFF. The chain links TRBV13 to TRBJ1-1; the D gene is possibly TRBD1 (5 bases). The V end lost 3 bases, the J end lost 8 bases, and 13 bases lay between the germline ends. The CDR3 runs to 13 residues. Germline V lookup: CDR1 PRHDT, CDR2 FYEKMQ (reference sequence).

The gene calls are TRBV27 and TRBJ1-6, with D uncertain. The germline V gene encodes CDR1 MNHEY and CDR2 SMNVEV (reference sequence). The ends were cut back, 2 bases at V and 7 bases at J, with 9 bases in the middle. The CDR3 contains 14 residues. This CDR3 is CASSLVVGNSPLHF. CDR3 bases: TGTGCCAGCAGTTTAGTTGTCGGGAATTCACCCCTCCACTTT.

CDR3 DNA: TGTGCCACCAGTGTCATCATTTGTCGGAATCCGGGACGGCTGAAAAGGGACACTGAAGCTTTCTTT. It codes for CATSVIICRNPGRLKRDTEAFF. The genes are TRBV24-1 and TRBJ1-1; tentatively, D is TRBD1 (5 bases). There are 22 residues in the CDR3. Deletions cut 5 bases from V and 3 bases from J, with 36 bases between. Per the germline V gene, CDR1 is KGHDR and CDR2 is SFDVKD.

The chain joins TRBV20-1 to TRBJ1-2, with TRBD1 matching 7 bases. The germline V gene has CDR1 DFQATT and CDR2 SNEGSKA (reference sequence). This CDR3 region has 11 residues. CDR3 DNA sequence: TGCGGCACCAACAGGGGTCAAGGCTACACCTTC. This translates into CGTNRGQGYTF.

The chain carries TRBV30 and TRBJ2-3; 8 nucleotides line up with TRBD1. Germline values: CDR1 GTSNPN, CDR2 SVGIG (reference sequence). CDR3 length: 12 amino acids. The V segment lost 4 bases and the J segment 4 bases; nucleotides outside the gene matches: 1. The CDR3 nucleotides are TGTGCCTGGACAGGGGGCTCAGATACGCAGTATTTT. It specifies CAWTGGSDTQYF.

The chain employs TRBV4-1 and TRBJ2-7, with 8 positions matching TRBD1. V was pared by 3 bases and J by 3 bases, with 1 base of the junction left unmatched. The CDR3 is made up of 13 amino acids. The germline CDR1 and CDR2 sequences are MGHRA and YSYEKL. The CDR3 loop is CASSQGQDYEQYF. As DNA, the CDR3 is TGCGCCAGCAGCCAGGGACAGGACTACGAGCAGTACTTC.

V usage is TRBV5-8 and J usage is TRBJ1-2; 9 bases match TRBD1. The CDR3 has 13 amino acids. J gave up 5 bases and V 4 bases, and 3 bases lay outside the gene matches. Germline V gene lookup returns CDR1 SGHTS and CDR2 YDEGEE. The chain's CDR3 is CASSPDRGYGYTF. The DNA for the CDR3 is TGTGCCAGCAGCCCGGACAGGGGTTATGGCTACACCTTC.

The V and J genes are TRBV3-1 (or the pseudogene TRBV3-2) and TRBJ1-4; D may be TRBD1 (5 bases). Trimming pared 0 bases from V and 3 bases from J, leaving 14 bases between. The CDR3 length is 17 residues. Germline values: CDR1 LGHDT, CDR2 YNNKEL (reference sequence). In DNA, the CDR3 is TGTGCCAGCAGCCAAGATCATGTGGGGCCTGCTAATGAAAAACTGTTTTTT. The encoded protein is CASSQDHVGPANEKLFF.

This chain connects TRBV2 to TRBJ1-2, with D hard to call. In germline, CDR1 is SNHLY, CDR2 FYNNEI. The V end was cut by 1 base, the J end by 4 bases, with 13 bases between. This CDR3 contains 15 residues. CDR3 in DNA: TGTGCCAGCAGTGAAGGGGCCCGGACCCTCTATGGCTACACCTTC. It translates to CASSEGARTLYGYTF. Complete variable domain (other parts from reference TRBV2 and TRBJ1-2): EPEVTQTPSHQVTQMGQEVILRCVPISNHLYFYWYRQILGQKVEFLVSFYNNEISEKSEIFDDQFSVERPDGSNFTLKIRSTKLEDSAMYFCASSEGARTLYGYTFGSGTRLTVV.

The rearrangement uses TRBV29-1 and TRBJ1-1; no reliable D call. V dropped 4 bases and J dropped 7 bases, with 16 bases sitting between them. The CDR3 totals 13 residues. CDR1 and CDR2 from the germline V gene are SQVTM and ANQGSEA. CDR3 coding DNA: TGCAGCGTTGTCGAGCCCGACAAGTATGAAGCTTTCTTT. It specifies CSVVEPDKYEAFF.

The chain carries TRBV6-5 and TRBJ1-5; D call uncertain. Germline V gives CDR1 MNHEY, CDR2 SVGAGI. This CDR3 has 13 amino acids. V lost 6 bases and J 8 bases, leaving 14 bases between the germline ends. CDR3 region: CASRGPSGEPQHF. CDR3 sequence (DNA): TGTGCCAGCAGAGGACCTTCGGGTGAGCCCCAGCATTTT.

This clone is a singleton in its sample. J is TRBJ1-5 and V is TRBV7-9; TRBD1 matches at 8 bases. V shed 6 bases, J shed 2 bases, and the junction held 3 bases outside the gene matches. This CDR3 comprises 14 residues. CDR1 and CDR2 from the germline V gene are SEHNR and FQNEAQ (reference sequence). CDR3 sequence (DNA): TGTGCCAGCAGTTTACAGGGGGGCAATCAGCCCCAGCATTTT. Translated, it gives CASSLQGGNQPQHF.

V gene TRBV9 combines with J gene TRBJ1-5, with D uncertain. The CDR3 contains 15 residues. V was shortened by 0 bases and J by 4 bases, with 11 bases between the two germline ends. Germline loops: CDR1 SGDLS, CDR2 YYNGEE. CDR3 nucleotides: TGTGCCAGCAGCGTAGGGTTAGGAGGTAATCAGCCCCAGCATTTT. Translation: CASSVGLGGNQPQHF.

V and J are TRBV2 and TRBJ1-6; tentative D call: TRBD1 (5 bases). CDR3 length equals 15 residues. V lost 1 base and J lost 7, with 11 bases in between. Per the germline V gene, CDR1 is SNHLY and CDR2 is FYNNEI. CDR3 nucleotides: TGTGCCAGCAGTGAAGGGGGGACGGGCAATTCACCCCTCCACTTT. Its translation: CASSEGGTGNSPLHF.

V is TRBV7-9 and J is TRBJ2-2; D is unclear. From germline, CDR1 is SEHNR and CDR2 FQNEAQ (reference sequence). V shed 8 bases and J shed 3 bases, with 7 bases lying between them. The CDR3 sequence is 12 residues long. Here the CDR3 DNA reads TGTGCCAGCCGACGGGACACCGGGGAGCTGTTTTTT. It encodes CASRRDTGELFF.

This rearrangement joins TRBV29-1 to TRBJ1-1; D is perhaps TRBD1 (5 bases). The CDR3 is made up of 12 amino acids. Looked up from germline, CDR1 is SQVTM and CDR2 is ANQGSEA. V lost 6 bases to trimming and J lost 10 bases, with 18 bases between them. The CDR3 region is CSVQRDGELAFF. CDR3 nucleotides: TGCAGCGTCCAACGGGACGGGGAGTTAGCTTTCTTT.

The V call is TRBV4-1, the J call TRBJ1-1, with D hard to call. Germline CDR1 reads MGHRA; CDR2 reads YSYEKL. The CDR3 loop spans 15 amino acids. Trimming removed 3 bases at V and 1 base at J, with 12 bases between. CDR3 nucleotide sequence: TGCGCCAGCAGCCACCCAGGCGGCGGGAACACTGAAGCTTTCTTT. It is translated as CASSHPGGGNTEAFF.